Listed below are T cell receptor beta chains from one sample, sequenced in a study of cytomegalovirus exposure and HLA in healthy donors. TCRdb keeps only in-frame clones here, not all; method: immunoSEQ multiplex PCR. Of under 300,000 clones in the sample, 75% to 90% were seen once. The specimen sequenced was PBMCs. The receptors here all came from a man aged 40-49 years in good health and CMV-seropositive. CDR3s include the opening cysteine and the closing phenylalanine or tryptophan. D genes are given only for firm matches. Only part of the rows carry a size: once, few, many, or a class if the clone is expanded.

v_call: TRBV7-9
clone_size: NA
d_call: NA
j_call: TRBJ1-1
cdr3_aa: CASSLQGGTEAFF
cdr3_nt: TGTGCCAGCAGCCTACAGGGTGGGACTGAAGCTTTCTTT

v_call: TRBV20-1
clone_size: NA
d_call: NA
j_call: TRBJ2-7
cdr3_aa: CSARPYYEQYF
cdr3_nt: TGCAGTGCTAGACCCTACTACGAGCAGTACTTC

v_call: TRBV7-2
clone_size: NA
d_call: TRBD2
j_call: TRBJ2-3
cdr3_aa: CASSSRRGESDDTQYF
cdr3_nt: TGTGCCAGCAGCTCCCGCCGGGGGGAGAGTGACGATACGCAGTATTTT

v_call: TRBV7-9
clone_size: NA
d_call: NA
j_call: TRBJ1-1
cdr3_aa: CASSRGDEAFF
cdr3_nt: TGTGCCAGCAGCCGGGGGGATGAAGCTTTCTTT

v_call: TRBV6-5
clone_size: NA
d_call: TRBD1
j_call: TRBJ2-1
cdr3_aa: CASSYATGRREQFF
cdr3_nt: TGTGCCAGCAGTTACGCGACAGGGCGGAGAGAGCAGTTCTTC

v_call: TRBV19
clone_size: NA
d_call: TRBD1
j_call: TRBJ2-5
cdr3_aa: CARSDRGDTTETQYF
cdr3_nt: TGTGCCAGATCAGACAGGGGGGATACAACAGAGACCCAGTACTTC

v_call: TRBV6-6
clone_size: few
d_call: TRBD2
j_call: TRBJ2-5
cdr3_aa: CASGAGGETQYF
cdr3_nt: TGTGCTAGCGGGGCAGGAGGGGAGACCCAGTACTTC

v_call: TRBV5-1
clone_size: once
d_call: TRBD1
j_call: TRBJ2-7
cdr3_aa: CASAGQGDEQYF
cdr3_nt: TGCGCCAGCGCGGGACAGGGGGACGAGCAGTACTTC

v_call: TRBV28
clone_size: once
d_call: NA
j_call: TRBJ2-7
cdr3_aa: CASRLGDLGANYEQYF
cdr3_nt: TGTGCCAGCAGATTGGGTGATCTTGGGGCGAACTACGAGCAGTACTTC

v_call: TRBV6-6
clone_size: NA
d_call: NA
j_call: TRBJ1-1
cdr3_aa: CASSYLAGMNTEAFF
cdr3_nt: TGTGCCAGCAGTTACTTAGCAGGGATGAACACTGAAGCTTTCTTT

v_call: TRBV27
clone_size: NA
d_call: TRBD1
j_call: TRBJ2-7
cdr3_aa: CASSFGQGTYEQYF
cdr3_nt: TGTGCCAGCAGTTTCGGACAGGGGACCTACGAGCAGTACTTC

v_call: TRBV7-5
clone_size: NA
d_call: NA
j_call: TRBJ2-2
cdr3_aa: CARSFSGRARTGELFF
cdr3_nt: TGTGCCAGAAGCTTTAGCGGGAGGGCCCGAACCGGGGAGCTGTTTTTT

v_call: TRBV6-5
clone_size: few
d_call: TRBD2
j_call: TRBJ2-1
cdr3_aa: CASRDYSGRANEQFF
cdr3_nt: TGTGCCAGCAGGGACTATAGCGGGAGGGCCAATGAGCAGTTCTTC

v_call: TRBV28
clone_size: NA
d_call: TRBD1
j_call: TRBJ2-1
cdr3_aa: CASSSYHSDRGPDNEQFF
cdr3_nt: TGTGCCAGCAGTTCATACCACTCGGACAGGGGGCCTGATAATGAGCAGTTCTTC

v_call: TRBV15
clone_size: NA
d_call: NA
j_call: TRBJ2-5
cdr3_aa: CATSKLQGLETQYF
cdr3_nt: TGTGCCACCAGCAAACTACAGGGTTTAGAGACCCAGTACTTC

v_call: TRBV2
clone_size: NA
d_call: NA
j_call: TRBJ1-2
cdr3_aa: CASSEQRGGGSYGYTF
cdr3_nt: TGTGCCAGCAGTGAACAGAGAGGGGGGGGAAGCTATGGCTACACCTTC

v_call: TRBV7-9
clone_size: NA
d_call: NA
j_call: TRBJ2-7
cdr3_aa: CASSYPSGRLYEQYF
cdr3_nt: TGTGCCAGCAGCTACCCTTCCGGCAGACTCTACGAGCAGTACTTC

v_call: TRBV11-3
clone_size: NA
d_call: TRBD1
j_call: TRBJ1-5
cdr3_aa: CASSLLHRDRGLGQPQHF
cdr3_nt: TGTGCCAGCAGCTTACTACACCGGGACAGGGGGCTTGGACAGCCCCAGCATTTT

v_call: TRBV28
clone_size: NA
d_call: TRBD2
j_call: TRBJ2-3
cdr3_aa: CASSPVAGEGNTQYF
cdr3_nt: TGTGCCAGCAGCCCTGTAGCGGGAGAAGGGAATACGCAGTATTTT

v_call: TRBV7-9
clone_size: NA
d_call: TRBD1
j_call: TRBJ1-4
cdr3_aa: CASSLVGTDEKLFF
cdr3_nt: TGTGCCAGCAGCTTAGTAGGGACAGATGAAAAACTGTTTTTT

v_call: TRBV28
clone_size: NA
d_call: NA
j_call: TRBJ1-4
cdr3_aa: CAILGGEKLFF
cdr3_nt: TGTGCCATCCTTGGGGGGGAAAAACTGTTTTTT

v_call: TRBV6-6
clone_size: NA
d_call: TRBD1
j_call: TRBJ2-2
cdr3_aa: CASSPGTGNTGELFF
cdr3_nt: TGTGCCAGCAGCCCCGGGACAGGGAACACCGGGGAGCTGTTTTTT